Listed here are 19 T cell receptor beta chains from one sample, sequenced in a study of beta chain features in type 1 diabetes. Overall study results and limits: All four CD4+ subsets from Type 1 diabetes patients carried moderately but significantly shorter TCRB CDR3s.

The isolated RNA, all of it, was reverse transcribed, so expressed TCRB transcripts were what got sequenced. Profiling relied on immunoSEQ multiplex PCR, and the TCRdb table lists in-frame clones only, not all of them. The sample carries 640,000 or so clones, 11% to 15% recorded once. Their antigens are not known. Source material: naive CD4+ T cells from blood. The source is a man younger than 35 with type 1 diabetes.

The chain couples TRBV5-1 to TRBJ2-1; D perhaps matches TRBD2 (5 bases). The CDR3 has 16 amino acids. Per the germline V gene, CDR1 is SGHRS and CDR2 is YFSETQ. The V gene lost 0 bases and the J gene lost 8 bases, with 18 bases spanning the gap. The CDR3 nucleotides read TGCGCCAGCAGCTTGGCCGGACTGAACCAACCCGATGAGCAGTTCTTC. It codes for CASSLAGLNQPDEQFF.

This clone was detected only a few times. V and J are TRBV5-1 and TRBJ2-1; 7 bases fit TRBD2. CDR1 and CDR2 from the germline V gene are SGHRS and YFSETQ. The V and J ends lost 5 bases and 0 bases, in that order; junction bases with no gene match: 8. There are 16 residues in the CDR3. In DNA form, the CDR3 reads TGCGCCAGCAGTTCCCGGGAGGCCCGCTCCTACAATGAGCAGTTCTTC. It yields the protein CASSSREARSYNEQFF.

The V and J genes are TRBV29-1 and TRBJ1-1; 7 nucleotides line up with TRBD1. Germline V gene data show CDR1 as SQVTM and CDR2 as ANQGSEA. The CDR3 covers 10 residues. V gave up 6 bases and J gave up 7 bases; unmatched junction bases: 2. The CDR3 coding sequence is TGCAGCGTGGGACAGAATGAAGCTTTCTTT. Its protein is CSVGQNEAFF.

This chain joins TRBV18 and TRBJ2-7, with TRBD2 as a possible D gene (5 bases). Germline V CDR1 and CDR2: KGHSH, LQKENI. V was shortened by 0 bases and J by 3 bases, with 12 bases between the two germline ends. This CDR3 is 15 amino acids long. Here the CDR3 DNA reads TGTGCCAGCTCACCACCCCGAGGGTACCGCTACGAGCAGTACTTC. The encoded protein is CASSPPRGYRYEQYF.

This chain connects TRBV2 to TRBJ1-1; D might be TRBD1 (6 bases). Trimming removed 1 base from V and 7 bases from J, with 22 bases in between. CDR3 length equals 17 residues. Per germline, CDR1 SNHLY and CDR2 FYNNEI. The CDR3 loop reads CASSEGGISTGANEAFF. The DNA for the CDR3 is TGTGCCAGCAGTGAAGGGGGAATCTCGACAGGTGCTAATGAAGCTTTCTTT.

This clone was seen a handful of times. The V and J genes are TRBV30 and TRBJ2-2; TRBD1 matches at 8 bases. The junction had 16 bases not matched to a gene; V was cut back by 2 bases and J by 2 bases. CDR3 length equals 19 residues. CDR1 GTSNPN and CDR2 SVGIG come from the germline V gene (reference sequence). The CDR3 bases are TGTGCCTGGAGTAATCAGGGTCGGGACAGGACCGTAAACACCGGGGAGCTGTTTTTT. This encodes CAWSNQGRDRTVNTGELFF.

This chain joins TRBV25-1 and TRBJ2-3, with 10 bases that match TRBD2. The CDR3 has 17 residues. After removal of 0 bases from V and 4 bases from J, the junction contained 7 bases not matched to a gene. Per germline, CDR1 MGHDK and CDR2 SYGVNS. The CDR3 nucleotides read TGTGCCAGCAGTGAATACCCGGCTAGCGGGGGAGCAGATACGCAGTATTTT. As protein: CASSEYPASGGADTQYF.

The chain carries TRBV5-1 and TRBJ1-1, with a weak D call TRBD1 (6 bases). V lost 1 base, J lost 1 base, and 11 bases lay in between. The CDR3 runs to 15 residues. Germline loops: CDR1 SGHRS, CDR2 YFSETQ. CDR3 DNA: TGCGCCAGCAGCTTGACGGGGGCCTCGAACACTGAAGCTTTCTTT. It is translated as CASSLTGASNTEAFF.

This clone occurred a few times. The chain couples TRBV4-1 to TRBJ2-7, with TRBD2 matching over 8 bases. The CDR3 has 15 residues. The V gene's germline CDR1 is MGHRA and CDR2 YSYEKL. V trimming: 4 bases; J trimming: 5 bases; junction bases outside the gene matches: 10. The CDR3 DNA follows: TGCGCCAGCAGCCCACTAGCGGACTTTTGGGACGAGCAGTACTTC. Residues: CASSPLADFWDEQYF.

The chain has TRBV29-1 and TRBJ2-3; no clear D. The CDR3 has 14 residues. The germline gives CDR1 SQVTM, CDR2 ANQGSEA. Trimming pared 4 bases from V and 0 bases from J, leaving 11 bases between. CDR3 residues: CSVAGSPSTDTQYF. CDR3 in DNA: TGCAGCGTTGCCGGTAGCCCAAGCACAGATACGCAGTATTTT.

This clone was seen a few times. The genes are TRBV7-2 and TRBJ2-4; no firm D call. Germline V gene lookup returns CDR1 SGHTA and CDR2 FQGNSA. V shed 7 bases and J shed 0 bases, with 10 bases lying between them. The CDR3 loop spans 14 amino acids. CDR3 nucleotides: TGTGCCAGCACCTCAGAGACAGCCAAAAACATTCAGTACTTC. Its protein is CASTSETAKNIQYF.

This clone was counted a few times. This rearrangement joins TRBV29-1 to TRBJ2-3; weak D call: TRBD1 (6 bases). With 4 bases removed from V and 4 bases from J, the gap between germline ends came to 9 bases. The CDR3 length is 12 residues. The germline CDR1 and CDR2 sequences are SQVTM and ANQGSEA. CDR3 amino acids: CSVVYRADTQYF. The CDR3 DNA sequence: TGCAGCGTTGTATACAGGGCAGATACGCAGTATTTT.

The genes are TRBV27 and TRBJ1-3; D is ambiguous. CDR1 MNHEY and CDR2 SMNVEV come from the germline V gene (reference sequence). The CDR3 is 14 amino acids. V shed 3 bases and J shed 0 bases, with 6 bases lying between them. This chain's CDR3 is CASSLATSGNTIYF. The DNA of the CDR3 is TGTGCCAGCAGTTTGGCCACCTCTGGAAACACCATATATTTT.

This clone was seen a few times. CDR3 sequence reads: CASSFPTRNTEAFF. The CDR3 nucleotides are TGTGCCAGCAGCTTTCCTACAAGGAACACTGAAGCTTTCTTT. The genes are TRBV6-5 and TRBJ1-1; D ambiguous. V was trimmed by 6 bases and J by 1 base, leaving 12 bases between them. This CDR3 region has 14 residues. Germline loops: CDR1 MNHEY, CDR2 SVGAGI.

This rearrangement joins TRBV18 to TRBJ1-5; 11 nucleotides agree with TRBD1. The germline gives CDR1 KGHSH, CDR2 LQKENI. The CDR3 runs to 17 residues. Trimming took 1 base from V and 4 from J; bases not matched to a gene: 6. DNA for the CDR3: TGTGCCAGCTCACCACGTACCGGGACAGGGGGAAATCAGCCCCAGCATTTT. It codes for CASSPRTGTGGNQPQHF.

The J gene is TRBJ2-1, the V gene TRBV6-6, with TRBD2 matching over 7 bases. The germline V gene has CDR1 MNHNY and CDR2 SVGAGI (reference sequence). This CDR3 has 16 amino acids. With 6 bases clipped from V and 6 bases from J, the junction kept 14 bases outside the gene matches. CDR3 in DNA: TGTGCCAGCAGCCTTGGCGGCGGGGGAAGAGGCAATGAGCAGTTCTTC. As protein: CASSLGGGGRGNEQFF.

The chain employs TRBV5-1 and TRBJ2-1; TRBD2 agrees at 10 bases. With V trimmed by 0 bases and J by 2 bases, 2 bases remained unmatched. Germline values: CDR1 SGHRS, CDR2 YFSETQ. The CDR3 sequence is 16 residues long. The CDR3 DNA sequence: TGCGCCAGCAGCTTGGCCGGACTAGCGGCCTACAATGAGCAGTTCTTC. As protein: CASSLAGLAAYNEQFF.

This clone was counted a few times. The V call is TRBV23-1, the J call TRBJ1-1; D unresolved. TRBV23-1 is an ORF; its function is uncertain. Between the trimmed V and J ends, which lost 2 bases and 0 bases, there was a span of 16 bases. This CDR3 region has 17 residues. The CDR3 nucleotides are TGCGCCAGCAGTCAAAATTGGTTCAGTAGTTTGAACACTGAAGCTTTCTTT. Translated, it gives CASSQNWFSSLNTEAFF.

This clone was recorded a few times. V and J are TRBV5-1 and TRBJ1-2; a weak D match, TRBD1 (5 bases). This CDR3 has 17 amino acids. Germline V gene sequence: CDR1 SGHRS, CDR2 YFSETQ. The ends were cut back, 1 base at V and 4 bases at J, with 20 bases in the middle. The CDR3 coding sequence is TGCGCCAGCAGCTTGATCGAAGGCAGGATGGGACCCTATGGCTACACCTTC. Its translation is CASSLIEGRMGPYGYTF.